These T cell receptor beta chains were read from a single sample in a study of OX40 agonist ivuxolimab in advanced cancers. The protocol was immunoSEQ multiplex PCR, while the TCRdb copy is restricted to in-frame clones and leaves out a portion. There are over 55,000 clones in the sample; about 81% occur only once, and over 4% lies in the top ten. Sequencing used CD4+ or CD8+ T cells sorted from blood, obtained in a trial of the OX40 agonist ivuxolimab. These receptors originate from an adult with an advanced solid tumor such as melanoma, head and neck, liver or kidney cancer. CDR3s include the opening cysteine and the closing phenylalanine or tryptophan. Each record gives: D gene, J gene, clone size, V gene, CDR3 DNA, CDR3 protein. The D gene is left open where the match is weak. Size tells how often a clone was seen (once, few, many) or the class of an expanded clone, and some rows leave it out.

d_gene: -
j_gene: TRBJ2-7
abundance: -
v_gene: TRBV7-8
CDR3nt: TGTGCCAGCAGCTTGCACCAGGGACCCTCCTACGAGCAGTACTTC
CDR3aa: CASSLHQGPSYEQYF

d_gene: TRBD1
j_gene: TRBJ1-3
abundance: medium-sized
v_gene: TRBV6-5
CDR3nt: TGTGCCAGCAGTCTGACAGGGAAGGGAAACACCATATATTTT
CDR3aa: CASSLTGKGNTIYF

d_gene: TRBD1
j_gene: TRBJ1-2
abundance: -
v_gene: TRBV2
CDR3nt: TGTGCCAGCAGTGGGGGACAGGGTTTGGGCTACACCTTC
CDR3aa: CASSGGQGLGYTF

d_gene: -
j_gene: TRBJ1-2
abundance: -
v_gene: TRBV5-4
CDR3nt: TGTGCCAGCAGCTTGGCTTTAAGTGTGCTTTCTCCATCAAACTATGGCTACACCTTC
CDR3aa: CASSLALSVLSPSNYGYTF

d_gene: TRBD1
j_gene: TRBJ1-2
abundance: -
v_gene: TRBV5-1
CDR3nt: TGCGCCAGCAGCTTAAGACCAGGGGGAACTTATGGCTACACCTTC
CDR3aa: CASSLRPGGTYGYTF

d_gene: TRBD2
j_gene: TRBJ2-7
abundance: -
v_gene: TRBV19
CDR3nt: TGTGCCAGTAGCCCAGGAACTAGCGGGGGTTTCGCGGAGCAGTACTTC
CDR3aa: CASSPGTSGGFAEQYF

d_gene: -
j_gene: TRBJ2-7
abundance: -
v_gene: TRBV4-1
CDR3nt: TGCGCCAGCAGCCTATATTTAGCCGACGAGCAGTACTTC
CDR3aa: CASSLYLADEQYF

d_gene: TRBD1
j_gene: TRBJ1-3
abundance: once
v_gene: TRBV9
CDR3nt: TGTGCCAGCGGTGGTGGACAGGGGGAAAACACCATATATTTT
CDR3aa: CASGGGQGENTIYF

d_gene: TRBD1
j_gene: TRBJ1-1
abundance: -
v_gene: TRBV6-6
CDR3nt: TGTGCCAGCAGTAATTCCGGGACAGCTCACACTGAAGCTTTCTTT
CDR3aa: CASSNSGTAHTEAFF

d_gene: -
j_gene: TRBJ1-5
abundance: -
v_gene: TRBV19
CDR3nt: TGTGCCAGTAAGGGGGGGGCAGTCAATCAGCCCCAGCATTTT
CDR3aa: CASKGGAVNQPQHF

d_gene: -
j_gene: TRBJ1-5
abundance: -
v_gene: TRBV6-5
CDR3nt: TGTGCCAGCAGTTACTCTTATGGCAATCAGCCCCAGCATTTT
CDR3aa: CASSYSYGNQPQHF

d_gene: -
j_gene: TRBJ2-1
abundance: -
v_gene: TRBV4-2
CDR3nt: TGTGCCAGCAGCCAAGACCAGCGAACCTACAATGAGCAGTTCTTC
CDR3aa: CASSQDQRTYNEQFF

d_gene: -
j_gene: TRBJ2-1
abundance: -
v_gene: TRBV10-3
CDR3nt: TGTGCCATCAGTGGGGACTCTCGCTCCTACAATGAGCAGTTCTTC
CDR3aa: CAISGDSRSYNEQFF

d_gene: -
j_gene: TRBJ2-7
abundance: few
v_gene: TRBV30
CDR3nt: TGTGCCTGGACCACCGAAGACGGTTACGAGCAGTACTTC
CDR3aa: CAWTTEDGYEQYF

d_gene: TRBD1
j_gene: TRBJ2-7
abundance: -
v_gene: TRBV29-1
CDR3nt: TGCAGCGCTGGGGACAGCTCTATCTCCTACGAGCAGTACTTC
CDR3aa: CSAGDSSISYEQYF

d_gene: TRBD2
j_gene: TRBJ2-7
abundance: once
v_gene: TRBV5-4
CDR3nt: TGTGCCAGCAGCACTAGCGGGAGCGGATCCTACGAGCAGTACTTC
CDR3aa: CASSTSGSGSYEQYF

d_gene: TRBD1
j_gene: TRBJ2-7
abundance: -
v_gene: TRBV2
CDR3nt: TGTGCCAGCAGCGAAGTCCAGACAGGGGACGAGCAGTACTTC
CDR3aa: CASSEVQTGDEQYF

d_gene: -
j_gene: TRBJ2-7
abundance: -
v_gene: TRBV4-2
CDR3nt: TGTGCCAGCAGCTCCCGACAGACCCTAAACGAGCAGTACTTC
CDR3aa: CASSSRQTLNEQYF

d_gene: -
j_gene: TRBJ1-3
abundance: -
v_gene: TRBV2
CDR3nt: TGTGCCAGCAACCCGGGTTCTTCTGGAAACACCATATATTTT
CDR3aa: CASNPGSSGNTIYF

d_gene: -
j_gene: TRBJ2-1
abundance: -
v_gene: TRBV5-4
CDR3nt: TGTGCCAGCAGCTCCGGGACACGGGATTACAATGAGCAGTTCTTC
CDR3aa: CASSSGTRDYNEQFF

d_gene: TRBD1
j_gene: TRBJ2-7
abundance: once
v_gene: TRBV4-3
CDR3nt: TGCGCCAGCAGCCTTTCCCAGGGGGCCTACGAGCAGTACTTC
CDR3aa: CASSLSQGAYEQYF

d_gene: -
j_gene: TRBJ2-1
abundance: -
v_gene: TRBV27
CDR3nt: TGTGCCAGCAGTTTACGGTACAATGAGCAGTTCTTC
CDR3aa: CASSLRYNEQFF

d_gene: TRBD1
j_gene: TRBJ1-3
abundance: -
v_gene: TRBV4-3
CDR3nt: TGCGCCAGCAGCCAAACCCCTCCCGGGACAGGGGCGCTCCCCTCTGGAAACACCATATATTTT
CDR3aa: CASSQTPPGTGALPSGNTIYF

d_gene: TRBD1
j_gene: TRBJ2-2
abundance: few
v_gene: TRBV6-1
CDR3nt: TGTGCCAGCAGTGAGGGAGACAGGGTAAAGGTGTTTTTT
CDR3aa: CASSEGDRVKVFF

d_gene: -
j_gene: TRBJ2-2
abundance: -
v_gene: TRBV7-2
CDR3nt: TGTGCCAGCAGCTTACGGCGGCTACCTGGTGGAACCGGGGAGCTGTTTTTT
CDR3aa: CASSLRRLPGGTGELFF

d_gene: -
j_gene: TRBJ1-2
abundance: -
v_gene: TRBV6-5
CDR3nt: TGTGCCAGCAGGCCAGGGCAATCTAACTATGGCTACACCTTC
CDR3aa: CASRPGQSNYGYTF

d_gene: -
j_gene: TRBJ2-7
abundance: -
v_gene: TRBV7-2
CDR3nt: TGTGCCAGCAGCTTAGGCCAGGCTGGCGAGCAGTACTTC
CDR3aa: CASSLGQAGEQYF

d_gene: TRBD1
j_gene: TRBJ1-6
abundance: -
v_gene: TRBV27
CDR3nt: TGTGCCAGCAGCCGACAGGGATATAATTCACCCCTCCACTTT
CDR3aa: CASSRQGYNSPLHF

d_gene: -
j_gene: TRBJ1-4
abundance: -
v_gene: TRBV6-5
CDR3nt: TGTGCCAGCAGCCGGCTTGGGGAGAAACTGTTTTTT
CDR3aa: CASSRLGEKLFF

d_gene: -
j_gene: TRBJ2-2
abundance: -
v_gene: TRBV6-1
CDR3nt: TGTGCCAGCAGTGCTAGTGTTGACACCGGGGAGCTGTTTTTT
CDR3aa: CASSASVDTGELFF

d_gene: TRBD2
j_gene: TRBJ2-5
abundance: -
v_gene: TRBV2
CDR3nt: TGTGCCAGCAGGGTTGGCGGGGGGGTAGAGACCCAGTACTTC
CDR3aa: CASRVGGGVETQYF

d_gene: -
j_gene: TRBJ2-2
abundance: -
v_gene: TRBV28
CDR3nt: TGTGCCAGCAGTTTCGCGGCAGGGAGGGGGCCCGGGGAGCTGTTTTTT
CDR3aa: CASSFAAGRGPGELFF

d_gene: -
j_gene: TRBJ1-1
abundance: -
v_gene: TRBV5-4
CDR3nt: TGTGCCAGCAGCTTGGAAGAGGGGATAACTGAAGCTTTCTTT
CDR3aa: CASSLEEGITEAFF

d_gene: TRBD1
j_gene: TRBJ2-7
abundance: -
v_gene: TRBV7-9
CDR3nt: TGTGCCAGCAGCTCAGGACAGGGAGTGGGGGAGCAGTACTTC
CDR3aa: CASSSGQGVGEQYF

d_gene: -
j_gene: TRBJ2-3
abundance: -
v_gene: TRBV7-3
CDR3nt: TGTGCCAGCAGCTCCCGGGCACGGGATACGCAGTATTTT
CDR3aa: CASSSRARDTQYF

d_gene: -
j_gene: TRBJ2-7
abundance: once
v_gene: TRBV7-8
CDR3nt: TGTGCCAGCAACCGGGACCTATCCTACGAGCAGTACTTC
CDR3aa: CASNRDLSYEQYF

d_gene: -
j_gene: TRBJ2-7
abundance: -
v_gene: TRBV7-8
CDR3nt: TGTGCCAGCAGCTTAAACACAGGCTCCTACGAGCAGTACTTC
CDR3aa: CASSLNTGSYEQYF

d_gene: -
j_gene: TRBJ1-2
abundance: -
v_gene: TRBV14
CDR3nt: TGTGCCAGCAGCCAAACAGGGCCCTATGGCTACACCTTC
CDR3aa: CASSQTGPYGYTF

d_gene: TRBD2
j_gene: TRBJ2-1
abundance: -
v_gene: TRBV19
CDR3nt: TGTGCCAGTACTAGAGCGGGAGGCCCTAAAGAGCAGTTCTTC
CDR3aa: CASTRAGGPKEQFF

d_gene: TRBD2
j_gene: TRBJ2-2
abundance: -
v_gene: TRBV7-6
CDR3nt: TGTGCCAGCAGCTTACCGCGGAGCGGGAGGGGAACCGGGGAGCTGTTTTTT
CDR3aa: CASSLPRSGRGTGELFF

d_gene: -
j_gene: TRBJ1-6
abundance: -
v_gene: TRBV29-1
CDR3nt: TGCAGCGTTGGGGATAATTCACCCCTCCACTTT
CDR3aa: CSVGDNSPLHF

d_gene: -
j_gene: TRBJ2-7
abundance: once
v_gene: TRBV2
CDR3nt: TGTGCCAGCAGTGAGGGACGTATGTCCTACGAGCAGTACTTC
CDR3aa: CASSEGRMSYEQYF

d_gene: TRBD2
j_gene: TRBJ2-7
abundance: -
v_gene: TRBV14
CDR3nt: TGTGCCAGCAGCCAAGAATCGGGAGGCAACGGTGCCTACGAGCAGTACTTC
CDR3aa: CASSQESGGNGAYEQYF

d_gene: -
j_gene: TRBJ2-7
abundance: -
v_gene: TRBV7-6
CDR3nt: TGTGCCAGCAGTCCAGGGGGTGCGGGGGGCCCGTCCTACGAGCAGTACTTC
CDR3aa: CASSPGGAGGPSYEQYF